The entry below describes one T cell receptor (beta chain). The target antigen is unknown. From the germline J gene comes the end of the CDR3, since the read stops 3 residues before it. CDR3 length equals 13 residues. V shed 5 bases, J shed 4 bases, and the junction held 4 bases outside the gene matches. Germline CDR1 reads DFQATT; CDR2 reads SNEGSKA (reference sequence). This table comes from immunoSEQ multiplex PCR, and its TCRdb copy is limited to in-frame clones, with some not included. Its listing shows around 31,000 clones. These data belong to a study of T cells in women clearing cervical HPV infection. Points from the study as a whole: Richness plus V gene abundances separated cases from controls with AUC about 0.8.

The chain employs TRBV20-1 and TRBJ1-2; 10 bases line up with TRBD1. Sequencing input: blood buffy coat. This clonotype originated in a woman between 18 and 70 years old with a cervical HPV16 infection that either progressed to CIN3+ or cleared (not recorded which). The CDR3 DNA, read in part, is TGCAGTGCTTGGGACAGGGGAACCTATGGC. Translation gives CSAWDRGTYG. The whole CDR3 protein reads CSAWDRGTYGYTF.